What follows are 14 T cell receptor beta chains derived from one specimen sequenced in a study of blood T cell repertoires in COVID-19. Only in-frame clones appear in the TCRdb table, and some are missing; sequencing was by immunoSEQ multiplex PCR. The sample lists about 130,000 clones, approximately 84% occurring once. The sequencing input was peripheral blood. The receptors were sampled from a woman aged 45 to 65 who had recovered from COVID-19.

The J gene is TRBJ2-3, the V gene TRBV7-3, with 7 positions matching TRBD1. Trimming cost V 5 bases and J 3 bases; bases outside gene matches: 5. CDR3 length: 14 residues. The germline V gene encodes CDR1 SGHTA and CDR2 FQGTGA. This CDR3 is CASSRQGRTDTQYF. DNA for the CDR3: TGTGCCAGCAGCCGACAGGGTCGAACAGATACGCAGTATTTT.

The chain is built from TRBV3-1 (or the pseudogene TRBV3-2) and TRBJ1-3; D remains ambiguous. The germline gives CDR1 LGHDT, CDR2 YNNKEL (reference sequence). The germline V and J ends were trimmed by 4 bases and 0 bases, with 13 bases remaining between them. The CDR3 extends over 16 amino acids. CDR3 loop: CASSRTRRSSGNTIYF. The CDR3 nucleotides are TGTGCCAGCAGCCGAACTAGGCGGAGCTCTGGAAACACCATATATTTT.

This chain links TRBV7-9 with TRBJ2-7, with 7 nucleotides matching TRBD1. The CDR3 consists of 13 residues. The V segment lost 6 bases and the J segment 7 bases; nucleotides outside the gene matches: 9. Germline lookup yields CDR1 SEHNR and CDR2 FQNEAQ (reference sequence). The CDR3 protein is CASSFTTGQEQYF. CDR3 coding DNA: TGTGCCAGCAGTTTCACGACAGGGCAAGAGCAGTACTTC.

The CDR3 sequence: CASSINAGTSGSYEQYF. As DNA, the CDR3 is TGTGCCAGTAGTATAAATGCCGGGACTAGCGGCTCCTACGAGCAGTACTTC. V usage is TRBV19 and J usage is TRBJ2-7, with TRBD2 matching over 11 bases. Germline-derived CDR1 and CDR2 are LNHDA and SQIVND (reference sequence). V shed 2 bases and J 0 bases; nucleotides not matched to a gene: 6. The CDR3 extends over 17 amino acids.

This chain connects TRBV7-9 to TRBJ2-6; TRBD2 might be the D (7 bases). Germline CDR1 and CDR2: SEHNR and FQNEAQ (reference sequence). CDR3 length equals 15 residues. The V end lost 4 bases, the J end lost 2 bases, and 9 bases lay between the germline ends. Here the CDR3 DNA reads TGTGCCAGCAGCTCGGGGGGCGCTGGGGCCAACGTCCTGACTTTC. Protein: CASSSGGAGANVLTF.

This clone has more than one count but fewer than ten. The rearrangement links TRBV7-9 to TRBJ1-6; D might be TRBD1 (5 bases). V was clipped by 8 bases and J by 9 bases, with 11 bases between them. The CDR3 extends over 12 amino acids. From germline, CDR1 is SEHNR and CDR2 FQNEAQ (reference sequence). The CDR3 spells CASQGDSSPLHF. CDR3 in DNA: TGTGCCAGCCAGGGCGATAGTTCACCCCTCCACTTT.

The CDR3 DNA sequence: TGCAGCGTCGACAGGAGAAACTATGGCTACACCTTC. Translated: CSVDRRNYGYTF. V is TRBV29-1 and J is TRBJ1-2, with TRBD1 as a possible D gene (6 bases). V lost 6 bases and J lost 2, with 10 bases in between. The germline CDR1 and CDR2 sequences are SQVTM and ANQGSEA. The CDR3 consists of 12 residues.

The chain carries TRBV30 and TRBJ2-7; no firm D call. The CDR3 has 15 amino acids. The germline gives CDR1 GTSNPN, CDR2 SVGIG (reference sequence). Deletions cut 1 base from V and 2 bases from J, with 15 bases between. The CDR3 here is CAWSGSETSAYEQYF. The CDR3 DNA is TGTGCCTGGAGTGGGAGCGAGACTTCGGCCTACGAGCAGTACTTC. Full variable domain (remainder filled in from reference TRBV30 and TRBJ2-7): SQTIHQWPATLVQPVGSPLSLECTVEGTSNPNLYWYRQAAGRGLQLLFYSVGIGQISSEVPQNLSASRPQDRQFILSSKKLLLSDSGFYLCAWSGSETSAYEQYFGPGTRLTVT.

The CDR3 here is CASSDPGSRGEAFF. The CDR3 DNA follows: TGTGCCAGCAGTGACCCTGGGAGCAGGGGTGAAGCTTTCTTT. The chain couples TRBV25-1 to TRBJ1-1; weak D call: TRBD1 (6 bases). The length of the CDR3 is 14 residues. Per the germline V gene, CDR1 is MGHDK and CDR2 is SYGVNS. Trimming left V 3 bases short and J 7 bases short, with 15 bases between.

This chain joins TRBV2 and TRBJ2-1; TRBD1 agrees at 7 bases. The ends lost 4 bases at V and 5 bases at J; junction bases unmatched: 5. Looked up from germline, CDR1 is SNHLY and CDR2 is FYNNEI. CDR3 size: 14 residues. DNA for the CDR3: TGTGCCAGCAGTGTTCGACAGGGTGACAATGAGCAGTTCTTC. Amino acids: CASSVRQGDNEQFF.

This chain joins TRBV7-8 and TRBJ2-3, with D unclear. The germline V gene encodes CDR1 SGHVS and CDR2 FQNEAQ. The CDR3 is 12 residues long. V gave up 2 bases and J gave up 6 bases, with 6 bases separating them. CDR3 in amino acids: CASSLSIDTQYF. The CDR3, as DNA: TGTGCCAGCAGCTTATCCATCGATACGCAGTATTTT. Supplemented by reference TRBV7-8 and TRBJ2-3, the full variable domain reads GAGVSQSPRYKVAKRGQDVALRCDPISGHVSLFWYQQALGQGPEFLTYFQNEAQLDKSGLPSDRFFAERPEGSVSTLKIQRTQQEDSAVYLCASSLSIDTQYFGPGTRLTVL.

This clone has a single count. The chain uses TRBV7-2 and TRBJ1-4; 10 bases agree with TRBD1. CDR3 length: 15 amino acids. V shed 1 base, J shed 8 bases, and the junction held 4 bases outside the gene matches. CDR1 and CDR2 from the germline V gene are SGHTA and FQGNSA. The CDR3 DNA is TGTGCCAGCAGCTTAGTGGCGACAGGGGGCGAAAAACTGTTTTTT. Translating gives CASSLVATGGEKLFF.

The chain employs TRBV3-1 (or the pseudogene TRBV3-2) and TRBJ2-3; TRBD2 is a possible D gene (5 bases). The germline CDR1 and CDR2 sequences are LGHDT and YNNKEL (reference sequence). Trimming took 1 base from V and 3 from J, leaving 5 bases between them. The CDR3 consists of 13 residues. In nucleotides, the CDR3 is TGTGCCAGCAGCCAAGCGGGGACAGATACGCAGTATTTT. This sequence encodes CASSQAGTDTQYF.

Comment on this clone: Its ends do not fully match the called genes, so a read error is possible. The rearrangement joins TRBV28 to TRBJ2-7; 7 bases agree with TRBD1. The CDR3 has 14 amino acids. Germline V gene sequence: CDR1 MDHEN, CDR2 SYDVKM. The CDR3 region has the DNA TGTGCCAGCGGAACAGGGGACCTCCTACGAGCACCCCCTTTC. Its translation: CASGTGDLLRAPPF.